A single sample gave rise to the 9 T cell receptor beta chains below, sequenced in a study of blood T cell repertoires in COVID-19. Assay: immunoSEQ multiplex PCR; the TCRdb copy retains only in-frame clones and omits some. The sample lists about 200,000 clones, approximately 80% occurring once. Material for sequencing was peripheral blood. These receptor sequences come from a human donor in a cohort sampled during active COVID-19.

The chain couples TRBV5-1 to TRBJ1-1; weak D call: TRBD1 (5 bases). In germline, CDR1 is SGHRS, CDR2 YFSETQ. Trimming stripped 4 bases from V and 4 bases from J, with 17 bases between. This CDR3 has 15 residues. The CDR3 loop is CASSPIRGGSTEAFF. CDR3 nucleotides: TGCGCCAGCAGCCCCATTCGGGGCGGGAGCACTGAAGCTTTCTTT.

This clone was seen a single time. The chain joins TRBV6-6 to TRBJ2-1, with a weak D call TRBD2 (6 bases). The CDR3 has 16 residues. The germline gives CDR1 MNHNY, CDR2 SVGAGI (reference sequence). Between the trimmed V and J ends, which lost 5 bases and 4 bases, there was a span of 18 bases. The chain's CDR3 is CASSTSARDGYNEQFF. The CDR3 DNA sequence: TGTGCCAGCAGTACCTCGGCGCGGGACGGGTACAATGAGCAGTTCTTC.

This clone was detected only once. The J gene is TRBJ1-1, the V gene TRBV7-2; D is undetermined. The V gene lost 5 bases and the J gene lost 3 bases, with 13 bases spanning the gap. CDR3 length: 14 amino acids. CDR1 SGHTA and CDR2 FQGNSA come from the germline V gene. Here the CDR3 DNA reads TGTGCCAGCAGCGAGAACAGTGTAGACACTGAAGCTTTCTTT. It translates to CASSENSVDTEAFF.

This chain connects TRBV24-1 to TRBJ2-3, with TRBD2 as a possible D gene (6 bases). V was trimmed by 3 bases and J by 5 bases, leaving 17 bases between them. CDR3 length equals 16 residues. Germline CDR1 KGHDR, CDR2 SFDVKD. CDR3 sequence (DNA): TGTGCCACCAGTGATACCCCCGCGCCGGGGGAAGATACGCAGTATTTT. This encodes CATSDTPAPGEDTQYF.

V and J are TRBV4-2 and TRBJ2-7; 7 positions match TRBD2. The germline V gene encodes CDR1 LGHNA and CDR2 YNFKEQ. Trimming at V came to 0 bases and at J to 6 bases, leaving 8 bases not matched to a gene. There are 15 residues in the CDR3. This CDR3 reads CASSQDWGGWAEQYV. CDR3 DNA: TGTGCCAGCAGCCAAGATTGGGGGGGATGGGCCGAGCAGTACGTC.

The chain carries TRBV6-5 and TRBJ1-1; 9 bases are a match to TRBD1. Unmatched junction bases numbered 5, after V lost 2 bases and J lost 1 base. CDR1 is MNHEY and CDR2 is SVGAGI in the germline V gene. The CDR3 sequence is 16 residues long. DNA for the CDR3: TGTGCCAGCAGTTACAACCTGGACAGGGGGAACACTGAAGCTTTCTTT. Its translation: CASSYNLDRGNTEAFF.

The CDR3 DNA reads TGTGCCAGCAGTAGGGGTAGCGGGAGGGTCGACGAGCAGTACTTC. It is translated as CASSRGSGRVDEQYF. J is TRBJ2-7 and V is TRBV25-1; 11 bases are shared with TRBD2. Trimming cost V 5 bases and J 5 bases; bases outside gene matches: 8. The germline gives CDR1 MGHDK, CDR2 SYGVNS. CDR3 length: 15 amino acids.

The chain joins TRBV30 to TRBJ2-1; TRBD2 matches 7 bases. Germline V gives CDR1 GTSNPN, CDR2 SVGIG (reference sequence). The CDR3 is made up of 12 amino acids. The V segment lost 3 bases and the J segment 12 bases; nucleotides outside the gene matches: 8. In nucleotides, the CDR3 is TGTGCCTGGAGCCTCGTCAGGACTAGGCAGTTCTTC. Its translation is CAWSLVRTRQFF.

The chain has TRBV6-5 and TRBJ1-1, with a weak D call TRBD1 (5 bases). Germline CDR1 and CDR2: MNHEY and SVGAGI. V was trimmed by 5 bases and J by 3 bases, leaving 16 bases between them. This CDR3 is built from 15 residues. This chain's CDR3 is CASSPPRGGDTEAFF. The CDR3 DNA follows: TGTGCCAGCAGTCCCCCGCGAGGAGGGGACACTGAAGCTTTCTTT.